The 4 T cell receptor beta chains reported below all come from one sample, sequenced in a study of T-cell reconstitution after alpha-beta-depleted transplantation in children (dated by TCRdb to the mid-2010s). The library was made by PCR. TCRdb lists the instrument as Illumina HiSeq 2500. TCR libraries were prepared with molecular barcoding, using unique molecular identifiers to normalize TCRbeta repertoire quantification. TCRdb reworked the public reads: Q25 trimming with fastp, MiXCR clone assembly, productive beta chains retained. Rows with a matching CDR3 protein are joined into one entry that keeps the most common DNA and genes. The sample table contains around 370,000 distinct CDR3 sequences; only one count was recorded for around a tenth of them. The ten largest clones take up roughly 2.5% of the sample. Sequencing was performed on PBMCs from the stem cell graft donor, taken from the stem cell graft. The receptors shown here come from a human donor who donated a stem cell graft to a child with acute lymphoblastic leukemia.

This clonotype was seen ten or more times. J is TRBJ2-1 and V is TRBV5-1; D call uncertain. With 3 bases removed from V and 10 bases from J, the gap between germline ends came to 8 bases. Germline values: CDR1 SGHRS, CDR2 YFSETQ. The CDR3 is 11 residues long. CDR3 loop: CASSSGPEQFF. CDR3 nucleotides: TGCGCCAGCAGCTCCGGTCCAGAGCAGTTCTTC.

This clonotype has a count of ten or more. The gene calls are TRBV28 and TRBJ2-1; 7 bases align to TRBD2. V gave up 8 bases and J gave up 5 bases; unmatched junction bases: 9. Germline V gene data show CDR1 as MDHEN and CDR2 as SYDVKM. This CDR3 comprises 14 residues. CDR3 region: CASLVGGRDNEQFF. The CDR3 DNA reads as TGTGCCAGCCTAGTGGGGGGGAGAGACAATGAGCAGTTCTTC.

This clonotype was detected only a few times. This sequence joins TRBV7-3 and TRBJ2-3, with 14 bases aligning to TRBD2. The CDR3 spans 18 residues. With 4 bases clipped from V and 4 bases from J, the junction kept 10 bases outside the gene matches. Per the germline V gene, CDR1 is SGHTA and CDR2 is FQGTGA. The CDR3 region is CASSSQPTSGRVADTQYF. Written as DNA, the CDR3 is TGTGCCAGCAGCTCCCAACCGACTAGCGGGAGGGTGGCAGATACGCAGTATTTT.

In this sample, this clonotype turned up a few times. CDR3 region: CASKLDPISYEQYF. The CDR3 nucleotides are TGTGCCAGCAAGCTTGACCCTATCAGCTACGAGCAGTACTTC. V is TRBV7-2 and J is TRBJ2-7; D remains unclear. This CDR3 has 14 residues. Germline CDR1 is SGHTA and CDR2 is FQGNSA. V shed 7 bases and J shed 3 bases, with 16 bases lying between them.